The sequence of this TCR beta chain was determined in a study of T cell repertoires in cytomegalovirus infection. Across the whole study: Both a matching HLA type and CMV infection were indicated by public TCR beta signatures.

With 5 bases removed from V and 5 bases from J, the gap between germline ends came to 13 bases. The length of the CDR3 is 14 residues. CDR1 and CDR2 (germline): SGHTA, FQGNSA. One entry per CDR3 protein results from TCRdb running MiXCR on the reads. The repertoire includes some 100,000 distinct CDR3 sequences, about 25% of them detected once, and 30% to 40% sits in the top ten. This clonotype has ten or more counts. Antigen unknown. Study outcomes and limitations: CMV-specific TCR beta clonotypes restricted by HLA-C were the ones dominating the ex vivo response.

This TCR was recovered from a human donor in good health (CMV status not recorded). Some clones in this sample may be carry-over from other donors' samples. Sequencing was carried out using CD8+ T cells from PBMCs. The chain has TRBV7-2 and TRBJ1-5, with a tentative D call TRBD1 (5 bases). CDR3 bases: TGTGCCAGCAGCCATGGGGGGTTATATCAGCCCCAGCATTTT. This codes for CASSHGGLYQPQHF.